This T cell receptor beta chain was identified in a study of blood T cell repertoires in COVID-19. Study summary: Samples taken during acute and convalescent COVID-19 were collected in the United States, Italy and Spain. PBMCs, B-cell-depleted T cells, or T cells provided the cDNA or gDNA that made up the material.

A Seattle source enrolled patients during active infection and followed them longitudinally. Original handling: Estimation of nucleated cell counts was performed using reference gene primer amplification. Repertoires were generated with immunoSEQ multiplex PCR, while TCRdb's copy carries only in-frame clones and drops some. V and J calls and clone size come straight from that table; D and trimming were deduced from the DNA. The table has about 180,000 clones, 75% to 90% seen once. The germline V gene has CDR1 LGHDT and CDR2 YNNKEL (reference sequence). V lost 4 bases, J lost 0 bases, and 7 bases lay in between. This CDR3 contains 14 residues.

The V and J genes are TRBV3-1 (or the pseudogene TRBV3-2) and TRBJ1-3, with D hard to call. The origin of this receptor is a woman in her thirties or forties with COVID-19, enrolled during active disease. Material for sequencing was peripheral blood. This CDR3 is CASSLQSSGNTIYF. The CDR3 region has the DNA TGTGCCAGCAGCCTACAGAGCTCTGGAAACACCATATATTTT.